These 11 T cell receptor beta chains originate from one sample sequenced in a study of T-cell memory formation after mild COVID-19. A single record per CDR3 protein comes from TCRdb applying MiXCR to the 5' RACE reads. The sample carries some 600,000 distinct CDR3 sequences, 15% to 20% recorded once. Sequenced material: PBMCs or a T cell subset sorted from them (not recorded which). Every receptor here comes from an adult woman who had mild COVID-19 (a few samples of this study predate the infection). Cell type and time point are not known.

The sample holds a few counts of this clonotype. The chain links TRBV20-1 to TRBJ2-7, with 8 bases fitting TRBD2. The trim removed 3 bases at V and 0 bases at J, leaving 16 bases unmatched. This CDR3 comprises 18 residues. Germline V CDR1 and CDR2: DFQATT, SNEGSKA (reference sequence). CDR3: CSARRALSGVNSSYEQYF. CDR3 bases: TGCAGTGCTAGGAGGGCCCTTAGCGGGGTAAACTCCTCCTACGAGCAGTACTTC.

V usage is TRBV27 and J usage is TRBJ1-2; 7 bases are a match to TRBD1. CDR1 and CDR2 (germline): MNHEY, SMNVEV (reference sequence). This CDR3 has 15 residues. With V trimmed by 3 bases and J by 4 bases, 8 bases remained unmatched. CDR3 in DNA: TGTGCCAGCAGTTTCATCCCGACAGGGACCTATGGCTACACCTTC. Protein sequence: CASSFIPTGTYGYTF.

The chain carries TRBV9 and TRBJ1-1; no definite D call. CDR3 length equals 14 residues. Trimming left V 2 bases short and J 3 bases short, with 11 bases between. Germline CDR1 reads SGDLS; CDR2 reads YYNGEE. The CDR3 region has the DNA TGTGCCAGCAGCGTGGGGTCTTTGGACACTGAAGCTTTCTTT. Its protein is CASSVGSLDTEAFF.

This clonotype was detected only a few times. The chain is built from TRBV9 and TRBJ1-2, with unresolved D. CDR3 length equals 11 residues. V lost 4 bases, J lost 6 bases, and 7 bases lay in between. Germline CDR1 and CDR2: SGDLS and YYNGEE. CDR3 region: CASSNPNGYTF. DNA for the CDR3: TGTGCCAGCAGCAATCCCAATGGCTACACCTTC.

The gene calls are TRBV19 and TRBJ2-7; D could derive from TRBD1 or TRBD2 (5 bases each). Trimming cost V 0 bases and J 2 bases, with 11 bases left between them. The CDR3 runs 15 residues. The germline V gene has CDR1 LNHDA and CDR2 SQIVND (reference sequence). CDR3 bases: TGTGCCAGTAGTATAGAAGGGACGGGGACCTACGAGCAGTACTTC. It translates to CASSIEGTGTYEQYF.

A few counts support this clonotype. The V call is TRBV12-3 or TRBV12-4, the J call TRBJ1-2, with D possibly TRBD1 on 5 matching bases. This CDR3 comprises 15 residues. V lost 6 bases and J lost 3, with 17 bases in between. The CDR3 nucleotides read TGTGCCAGCAGCGGGGACTTCGGAAGGCACTATGGCTACACCTTC. As protein: CASSGDFGRHYGYTF.

CDR3 sequence: CASSLIAVSSYNEQFF. Here the CDR3 DNA reads TGTGCCAGCAGCTTGATAGCGGTAAGCTCCTACAATGAGCAGTTCTTC. This chain links TRBV5-6 with TRBJ2-1, with D maybe TRBD2 (6 bases). Trimming shortened V by 1 base and J by 0 bases, and 11 bases separated the two germline ends. Germline CDR1 SGHDT, CDR2 YYEEEE. CDR3 length equals 16 residues.

This chain joins TRBV27 and TRBJ2-5; 7 bases are shared with TRBD1. This CDR3 is built from 15 residues. Per the germline V gene, CDR1 is MNHEY and CDR2 is SMNVEV (reference sequence). The ends lost 3 bases at V and 6 bases at J; junction bases unmatched: 10. This chain's CDR3 is CASSLRRQGVKTQYF. As DNA, the CDR3 is TGTGCCAGCAGTTTGCGGAGACAGGGCGTAAAGACCCAGTACTTC.

In this sample, this clonotype turned up many times. The V gene is TRBV5-1, the J gene TRBJ2-1, with 10 bases lining up with TRBD2. This CDR3 comprises 15 residues. CDR1 and CDR2 (germline): SGHRS, YFSETQ. Unmatched junction bases numbered 3, after V lost 0 bases and J lost 6 bases. The CDR3 nucleotides read TGCGCCAGCAGCTTGGGGACTAGCGGACCCAATGAGCAGTTCTTC. Protein: CASSLGTSGPNEQFF.

J is TRBJ1-1 and V is TRBV6-1; 7 bases are shared with TRBD1. Looked up from germline, CDR1 is MNHNS and CDR2 is SASEGT. The length of the CDR3 is 14 residues. With 7 bases clipped from V and 3 bases from J, the junction kept 8 bases outside the gene matches. The CDR3 DNA is TGTGCCAGCACTCGGGACAGAGCTTACACTGAAGCTTTCTTT. Amino acids: CASTRDRAYTEAFF.

This clonotype was detected a few times. This rearrangement joins TRBV10-3 to TRBJ2-2; D possibly corresponds to TRBD1 (5 bases). The V end lost 5 bases, the J end lost 6 bases, and 10 bases lay between the germline ends. CDR1 and CDR2 (germline): ENHRY, SYGVKD. The CDR3 extends over 13 amino acids. The CDR3 loop reads CAISKTAPGELFF. The CDR3 nucleotides are TGTGCCATCAGTAAGACAGCCCCCGGGGAGCTGTTTTTT.